A selection of T cell receptor beta chains follows, all from one sample in a study of blood T cell repertoires in COVID-19. Sequencing used immunoSEQ multiplex PCR; TCRdb keeps in-frame clones, though not all of them. The sample holds over 60,000 clones, 82% seen once. Sequences were obtained from peripheral blood. The origin of the receptors is a human donor in a cohort sampled during active COVID-19. Each CDR3 is given without its conserved first and last residue. A D gene is named only where the DNA matches it firmly.

v_call: TRBV19
d_call: TRBD1
j_call: TRBJ2-7
cdr3_aa: ASSTSGTGRDEQY

v_call: TRBV11-2
d_call: .
j_call: TRBJ1-2
cdr3_aa: ASSPSLRRGGYT

v_call: TRBV6-5
d_call: .
j_call: TRBJ1-2
cdr3_aa: ASSYGRDYGYT

v_call: TRBV6-5
d_call: .
j_call: TRBJ1-2
cdr3_aa: ASSYQGGYT

v_call: TRBV5-5
d_call: .
j_call: TRBJ2-6
cdr3_aa: ASSLGQGYGGANVLT

v_call: TRBV7-9
d_call: TRBD1
j_call: TRBJ1-5
cdr3_aa: ASSATGLGNQPQH

v_call: TRBV6-1
d_call: .
j_call: TRBJ2-5
cdr3_aa: ASSEAPGIGETQY

v_call: TRBV6-1
d_call: TRBD1
j_call: TRBJ2-7
cdr3_aa: ASSELGTVSYEQY

v_call: TRBV6-5
d_call: .
j_call: TRBJ2-5
cdr3_aa: ASVSQGIQETQY

v_call: TRBV7-8
d_call: .
j_call: TRBJ2-2
cdr3_aa: ASSSYTGELF

v_call: TRBV11-2
d_call: .
j_call: TRBJ2-5
cdr3_aa: ASSLVRGPQETQY

v_call: TRBV7-2
d_call: TRBD2
j_call: TRBJ2-7
cdr3_aa: ASSLAWGGTYEQY

v_call: TRBV4-2
d_call: TRBD1
j_call: TRBJ1-6
cdr3_aa: ASSPRHPDRELSPLH

v_call: TRBV29-1
d_call: TRBD2
j_call: TRBJ2-7
cdr3_aa: SVATSGAYEQY

v_call: TRBV7-2
d_call: .
j_call: TRBJ1-2
cdr3_aa: ASSFSGQAGGANYGYT

v_call: TRBV5-1
d_call: TRBD1
j_call: TRBJ1-2
cdr3_aa: ASSSTGLDYGYT

v_call: TRBV7-9
d_call: .
j_call: TRBJ1-2
cdr3_aa: ASSLGSGLGGYT

v_call: TRBV4-1
d_call: .
j_call: TRBJ1-5
cdr3_aa: ASSLSLTGNQPQH

v_call: TRBV18
d_call: .
j_call: TRBJ1-1
cdr3_aa: ASSPERGTEAF

v_call: TRBV18
d_call: TRBD1
j_call: TRBJ2-7
cdr3_aa: ASSQRQGVREQY

v_call: TRBV24-1
d_call: .
j_call: TRBJ1-2
cdr3_aa: ATSADEDGYT

v_call: TRBV2
d_call: .
j_call: TRBJ2-3
cdr3_aa: ASSPSSGVAANTQY

v_call: TRBV4-1
d_call: TRBD1
j_call: TRBJ1-6
cdr3_aa: ASSPPDRVNSPLH

v_call: TRBV5-4
d_call: TRBD1
j_call: TRBJ1-2
cdr3_aa: ASSSSRKGQGIYT

v_call: TRBV6-5
d_call: .
j_call: TRBJ1-4
cdr3_aa: ASRQGREKLF

v_call: TRBV2
d_call: TRBD2
j_call: TRBJ2-6
cdr3_aa: ASSTGGSGANVLT

v_call: TRBV6-2/TRBV6-3
d_call: TRBD1
j_call: TRBJ2-1
cdr3_aa: ASSSSGTGVINEQF

v_call: TRBV4-3
d_call: .
j_call: TRBJ1-5
cdr3_aa: ASSQDYRLNQPQH

v_call: TRBV5-8
d_call: .
j_call: TRBJ2-1
cdr3_aa: ASSSGRGWGNEQF

v_call: TRBV30
d_call: .
j_call: TRBJ2-7
cdr3_aa: AWSRSGGLGYEQY

v_call: TRBV2
d_call: .
j_call: TRBJ1-2
cdr3_aa: ASSETGRNYGYT

v_call: TRBV12-3/TRBV12-4
d_call: .
j_call: TRBJ2-7
cdr3_aa: ASSFSPGYEQY

v_call: TRBV5-1
d_call: .
j_call: TRBJ1-1
cdr3_aa: ASSFDPAGTTEAF

v_call: TRBV2
d_call: .
j_call: TRBJ2-7
cdr3_aa: ASSDSGSYEQY

v_call: TRBV5-6
d_call: TRBD2
j_call: TRBJ2-7
cdr3_aa: ASSGRDRYEQY

v_call: TRBV4-1
d_call: TRBD1
j_call: TRBJ2-7
cdr3_aa: ASSQGTGGRSYEQY

v_call: TRBV6-5
d_call: TRBD1
j_call: TRBJ2-7
cdr3_aa: ASTSGQPIYEQY

v_call: TRBV5-8
d_call: TRBD1
j_call: TRBJ1-2
cdr3_aa: ASRQPLRGLIYGYT

v_call: TRBV4-1
d_call: TRBD2
j_call: TRBJ2-3
cdr3_aa: ASSPTSGGSSTDTQY

v_call: TRBV28
d_call: TRBD1
j_call: TRBJ2-7
cdr3_aa: ASSSRMTGVYEQY

v_call: TRBV5-4
d_call: TRBD1
j_call: TRBJ1-2
cdr3_aa: ASSSTTGDYGYT

v_call: TRBV27
d_call: .
j_call: TRBJ1-5
cdr3_aa: ASRSGSGNQPQH

v_call: TRBV5-1
d_call: TRBD1
j_call: TRBJ1-2
cdr3_aa: ASSSGQGEGYT

v_call: TRBV7-9
d_call: TRBD1
j_call: TRBJ2-2
cdr3_aa: ASSSPEDRGTGELF

v_call: TRBV3-1/TRBV3-2
d_call: TRBD2
j_call: TRBJ2-3
cdr3_aa: ASSQEGLAGGGTDTQY

v_call: TRBV7-9
d_call: TRBD1
j_call: TRBJ1-1
cdr3_aa: ASSRPSDRVEAF

v_call: TRBV5-1
d_call: .
j_call: TRBJ2-7
cdr3_aa: ASRRAQLY

v_call: TRBV19
d_call: .
j_call: TRBJ2-1
cdr3_aa: ASSRAEQGWGEQF

v_call: TRBV4-1
d_call: TRBD1
j_call: TRBJ2-7
cdr3_aa: ASSPRTGGSYEQY

v_call: TRBV15
d_call: .
j_call: TRBJ2-7
cdr3_aa: ATSRGSGLQY

v_call: TRBV29-1
d_call: .
j_call: TRBJ1-2
cdr3_aa: SVGSGTFPNYGYT

v_call: TRBV2
d_call: TRBD1
j_call: TRBJ1-6
cdr3_aa: ASNSDRVGSPLH

v_call: TRBV7-2
d_call: TRBD1
j_call: TRBJ1-2
cdr3_aa: ASSPGGFNYGYT

v_call: TRBV7-2
d_call: .
j_call: TRBJ2-1
cdr3_aa: ASSLVVGGTYNEQF